The present T cell receptor (beta chain) was sequenced within a study of metastatic and nonmetastatic thyroid tumors. There are many counts of this clone. Until they underwent thyroid surgery, no patient had received any treatment. TCRdb redid the clone calls on the PCR reads using MiXCR. The repertoire includes around 40,000 clones, 15% to 20% of them detected once, and around 6.6% sits in the top ten. This CDR3 is built from 15 residues. Germline V CDR1 and CDR2: SGHVS, FQNEAQ. The ends lost 3 bases at V and 7 bases at J; junction bases unmatched: 6. The sequencing sample was made of blood. The genes are TRBV7-8 and TRBJ2-2; 9 bases match TRBD2. The TCR comes from a male donor with papillary thyroid cancer or a benign thyroid nodule (not recorded which). Some clones in this sample may be carry-over from other donors' samples. The CDR3 is CASSLREGQDGELFF. CDR3 bases: TGTGCCAGCAGCTTGCGGGAGGGCCAGGACGGGGAGCTGTTTTTT. The full variable domain, in which reference TRBV7-8 and TRBJ2-2 provide the parts outside the CDR3, is GAGVSQSPRYKVAKRGQDVALRCDPISGHVSLFWYQQALGQGPEFLTYFQNEAQLDKSGLPSDRFFAERPEGSVSTLKIQRTQQEDSAVYLCASSLREGQDGELFFGEGSRLTVL.